The rows below give T cell receptor beta chains drawn from one sample of a study of T cells in Graves' hyperthyroidism and ophthalmopathy. TCRdb analysed the multiplex PCR reads with MiXCR anew, one entry per CDR3 protein. The sample includes over 350,000 distinct CDR3 sequences, roughly 20% of them seen just once. The sequenced sample consisted of blood. The source of these receptors is a man between 18 and 29 years old with Graves' ophthalmopathy. Both conserved end residues are part of each CDR3. The D gene is left open where the match is weak. For some rows the clone size is stated as once, few or many, or as a class when expanded; others skip it.

d_gene	v_gene	j_gene	abundance	CDR3aa	CDR3nt
-	TRBV20-1	TRBJ2-5	-	CSARWQGQETQYF	TGTAGTGCTAGATGGCAGGGACAAGAGACCCAGTACTTC
-	TRBV29-1	TRBJ1-1	-	CSVEPDRGMNTEAFF	TGCAGCGTCGAGCCGGACAGAGGCATGAACACTGAAGCTTTCTTT
-	TRBV19	TRBJ1-2	-	CASTSTSYGYTF	TGTGCCAGTACCTCCACAAGCTATGGCTACACCTTC
-	TRBV11-3	TRBJ2-5	few	CASSLGSGAQYF	TGTGCCAGCAGCTTAGGGTCGGGGGCCCAGTACTTC
-	TRBV29-1	TRBJ1-2	many	CSAGLKGRDYGYTF	TGCAGCGCCGGCCTGAAGGGAAGGGACTATGGCTACACCTTC
-	TRBV6-2/TRBV6-3	TRBJ1-6	-	CASSDPDSPLHF	TGTGCCAGCAGTGACCCGGATTCACCCCTCCACTTT
TRBD1	TRBV7-3	TRBJ2-1	many	CASSPGQGRSSYNEQFF	TGTGCCAGCAGCCCCGGACAGGGCCGCTCCTCCTACAATGAGCAGTTCTTC
TRBD2	TRBV7-2	TRBJ2-7	many	CASSSPTSGGPAYEQYF	TGTGCCAGCAGCTCCCCGACTAGCGGGGGGCCCGCCTACGAGCAGTACTTC
-	TRBV4-2	TRBJ2-2	few	CASSQDVARTPNTGELFF	TGTGCCAGCAGCCAAGATGTGGCTCGGACTCCCAACACCGGGGAGCTGTTTTTT
-	TRBV18	TRBJ1-2	many	CASSPSDPVRYTF	TGTGCCAGCTCACCCTCAGACCCTGTGCGCTACACCTTC
TRBD1	TRBV29-1	TRBJ1-1	many	CSGETGDWDTEAFF	TGCAGCGGGGAGACAGGGGATTGGGACACTGAAGCTTTCTTT
-	TRBV28	TRBJ2-7	many	CASSLGLGNEQYF	TGTGCCAGCAGTCTAGGTTTGGGCAACGAGCAGTACTTC
-	TRBV28	TRBJ1-1	few	CASRSEATEAFF	TGTGCCAGCCGGTCTGAAGCCACTGAAGCTTTCTTT
-	TRBV7-3	TRBJ2-1	many	CASSSPGNEQFF	TGTGCCAGCAGCTCCCCGGGAAATGAGCAGTTCTTC
-	TRBV5-1	TRBJ2-7	few	CASSLAGADYEQYF	TGCGCCAGCAGCTTGGCCGGGGCGGACTACGAGCAGTACTTC
-	TRBV5-1	TRBJ2-1	few	CVSRQGHDEQFF	TGCGTCAGCAGGCAGGGACACGATGAGCAGTTCTTC
-	TRBV15	TRBJ1-5	-	CATSRVDSNQPQHF	TGTGCCACCAGCAGAGTCGACAGCAATCAGCCCCAGCATTTT
TRBD1	TRBV28	TRBJ1-6	many	CASSAATGGSSSPLHF	TGTGCCAGCAGTGCCGCGACAGGGGGCTCAAGTTCACCCCTCCACTTT